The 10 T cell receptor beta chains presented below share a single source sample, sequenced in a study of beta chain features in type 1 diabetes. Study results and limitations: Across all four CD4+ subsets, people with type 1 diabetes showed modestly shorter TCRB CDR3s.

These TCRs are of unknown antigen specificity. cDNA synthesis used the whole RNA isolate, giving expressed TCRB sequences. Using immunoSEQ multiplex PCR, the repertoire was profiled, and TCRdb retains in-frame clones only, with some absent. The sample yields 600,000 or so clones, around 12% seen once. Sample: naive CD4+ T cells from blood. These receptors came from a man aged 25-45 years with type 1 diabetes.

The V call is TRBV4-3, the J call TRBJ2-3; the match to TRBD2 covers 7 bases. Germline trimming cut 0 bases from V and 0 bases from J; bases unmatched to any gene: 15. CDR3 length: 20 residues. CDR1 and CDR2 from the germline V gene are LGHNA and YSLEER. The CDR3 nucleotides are TGCGCCAGCAGCCAAGAAGCTCGGACGTTCGGGGGGAAGAGCACAGATACGCAGTATTTT. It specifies CASSQEARTFGGKSTDTQYF.

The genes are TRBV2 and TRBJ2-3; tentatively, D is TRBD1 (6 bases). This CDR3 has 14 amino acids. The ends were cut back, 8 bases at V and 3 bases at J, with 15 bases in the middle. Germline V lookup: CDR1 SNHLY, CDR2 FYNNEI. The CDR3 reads CASLPQGGTDTQYF. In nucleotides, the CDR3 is TGTGCCAGCTTACCACAGGGTGGTACAGATACGCAGTATTTT.

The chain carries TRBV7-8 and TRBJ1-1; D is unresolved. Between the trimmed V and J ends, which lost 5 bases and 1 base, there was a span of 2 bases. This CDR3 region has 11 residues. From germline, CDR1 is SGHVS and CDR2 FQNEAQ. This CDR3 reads CASSENTEAFF. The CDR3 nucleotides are TGTGCCAGCAGCGAGAACACTGAAGCTTTCTTT. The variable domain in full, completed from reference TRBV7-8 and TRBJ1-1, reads GAGVSQSPRYKVAKRGQDVALRCDPISGHVSLFWYQQALGQGPEFLTYFQNEAQLDKSGLPSDRFFAERPEGSVSTLKIQRTQQEDSAVYLCASSENTEAFFGQGTRLTVV.

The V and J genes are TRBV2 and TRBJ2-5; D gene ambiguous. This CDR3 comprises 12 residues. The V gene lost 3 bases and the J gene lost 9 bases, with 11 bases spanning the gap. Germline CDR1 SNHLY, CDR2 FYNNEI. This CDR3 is CASSDEEWAQYF. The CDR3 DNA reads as TGTGCCAGCAGTGACGAGGAATGGGCCCAGTACTTC.

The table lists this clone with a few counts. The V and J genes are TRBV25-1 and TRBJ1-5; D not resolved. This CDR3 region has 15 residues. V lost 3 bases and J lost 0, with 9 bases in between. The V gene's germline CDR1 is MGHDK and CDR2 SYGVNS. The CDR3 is CASSDKGYSNQPQHF. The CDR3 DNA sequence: TGTGCCAGCAGTGATAAGGGATATAGCAATCAGCCCCAGCATTTT.

The CDR3 DNA follows: TGTGCCAGCAGCTTAGGGAGGAGCAGTAACGAGCAGTACTTC. As protein: CASSLGRSSNEQYF. V and J are TRBV7-8 and TRBJ2-7, with D possibly matching TRBD2 (5 bases). The V gene's germline CDR1 is SGHVS and CDR2 FQNEAQ. V gave up 1 base and J gave up 5 bases, with 12 bases separating them. The CDR3 extends over 14 amino acids.

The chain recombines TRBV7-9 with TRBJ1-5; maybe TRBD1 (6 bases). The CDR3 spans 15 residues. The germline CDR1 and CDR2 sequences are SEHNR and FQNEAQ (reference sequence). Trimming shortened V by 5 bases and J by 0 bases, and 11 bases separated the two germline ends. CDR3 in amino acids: CASSRGGSSNQPQHF. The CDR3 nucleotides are TGTGCCAGCAGCCGAGGGGGATCTAGCAATCAGCCCCAGCATTTT.

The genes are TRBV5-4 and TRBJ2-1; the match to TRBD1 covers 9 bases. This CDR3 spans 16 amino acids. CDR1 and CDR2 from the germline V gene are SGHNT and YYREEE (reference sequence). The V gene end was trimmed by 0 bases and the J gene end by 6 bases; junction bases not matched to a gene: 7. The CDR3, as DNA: TGTGCCAGCAGCTTGGACAGACAGGGGGTAGGCAATGAGCAGTTCTTC. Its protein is CASSLDRQGVGNEQFF.

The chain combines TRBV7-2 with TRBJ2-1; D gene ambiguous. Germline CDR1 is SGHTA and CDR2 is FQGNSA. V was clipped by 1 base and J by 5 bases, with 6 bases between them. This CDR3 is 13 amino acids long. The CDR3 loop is CASSLGLHNEQFF. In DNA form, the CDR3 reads TGTGCCAGCAGCTTAGGGCTTCACAATGAGCAGTTCTTC.

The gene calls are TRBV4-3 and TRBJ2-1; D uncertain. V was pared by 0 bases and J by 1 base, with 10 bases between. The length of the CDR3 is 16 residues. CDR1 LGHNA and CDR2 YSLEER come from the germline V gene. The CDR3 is CASSQEPPRSYNEQFF. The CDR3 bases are TGCGCCAGCAGCCAAGAACCTCCCAGATCCTACAATGAGCAGTTCTTC.